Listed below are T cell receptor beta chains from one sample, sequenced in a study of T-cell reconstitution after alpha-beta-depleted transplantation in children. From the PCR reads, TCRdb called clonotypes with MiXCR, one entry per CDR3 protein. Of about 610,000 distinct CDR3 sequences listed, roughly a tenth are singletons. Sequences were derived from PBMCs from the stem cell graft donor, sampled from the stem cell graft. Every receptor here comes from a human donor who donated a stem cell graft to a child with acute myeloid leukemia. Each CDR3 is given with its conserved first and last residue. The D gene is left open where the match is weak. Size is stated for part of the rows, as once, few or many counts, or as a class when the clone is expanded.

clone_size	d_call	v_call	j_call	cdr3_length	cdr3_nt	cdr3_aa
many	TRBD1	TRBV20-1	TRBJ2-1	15	TGCAGTGCTAGAGAGGACAGGGAATCCTACAATGAGCAGTTCTTC	CSAREDRESYNEQFF
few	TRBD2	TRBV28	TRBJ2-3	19	TGTGCCAGCAGCCCGCAAACTCCCGGGACTAGCCATCGGACAGATACGCAGTATTTT	CASSPQTPGTSHRTDTQYF
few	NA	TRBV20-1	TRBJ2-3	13	TGCAGTGCTAGACGTAGCGGCGCAGATACGCAGTATTTT	CSARRSGADTQYF
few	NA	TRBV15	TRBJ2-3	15	TGTGCCACCAGCAGAGATCCGGGCCCCACAGATACGCAGTATTTT	CATSRDPGPTDTQYF
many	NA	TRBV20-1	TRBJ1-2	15	TGCAGTGCCACTGGGGGTCCTAGTTTCAACTATGGCTACACCTTC	CSATGGPSFNYGYTF
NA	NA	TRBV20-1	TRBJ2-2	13	TGCAGTGCCCGCCCACGCGGGACCGGGGAGCTGTTTTTT	CSARPRGTGELFF
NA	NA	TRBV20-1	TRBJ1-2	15	TGCAGTGCTAGTGATCGGATGAGTCCCTTCTATGGCTACACCTTC	CSASDRMSPFYGYTF
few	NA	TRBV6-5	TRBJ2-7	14	TGTGCCAGCAGTTACCGGACAGACTCCTACGAGCAGTACTTC	CASSYRTDSYEQYF
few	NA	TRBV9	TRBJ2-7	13	TGTGCCAGCAGCGTAGACTACGCCTACGAGCAGTACTTC	CASSVDYAYEQYF
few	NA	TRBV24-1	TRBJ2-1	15	TGTGCCACCAGTGATATGACCCGCCGGACCAATGAGCAGTTCTTC	CATSDMTRRTNEQFF
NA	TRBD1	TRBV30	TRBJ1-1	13	TGTGCCTGGAGTCTGCAGGGGGCAATTGAAGCTTTCTTT	CAWSLQGAIEAFF
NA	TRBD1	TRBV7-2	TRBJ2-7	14	TGTGCCAGCAGCAAATCCGGGACAGGCTACGAGCAGTACTTC	CASSKSGTGYEQYF
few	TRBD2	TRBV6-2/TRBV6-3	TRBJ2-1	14	TGTGCCAGCAGAATGGAGGTAGCGGGAGGTGAGCAGTTCTTC	CASRMEVAGGEQFF
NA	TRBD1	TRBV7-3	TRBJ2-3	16	TGTGCCAGCAGCTTAAGCCCCGGGACAGGGGAAGATACGCAGTATTTT	CASSLSPGTGEDTQYF
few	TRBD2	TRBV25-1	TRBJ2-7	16	TGTGCCAGCAGTGAGTCTAGCGGGAGGGCCTCCTACGAGCAGTACTTC	CASSESSGRASYEQYF
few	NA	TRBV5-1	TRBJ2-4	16	TGCGCCAGCAGCTTGGTGGCAGGGGCGGCCAAAAACATTCAGTACTTC	CASSLVAGAAKNIQYF
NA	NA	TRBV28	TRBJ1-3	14	TGTGCCAGCAGCTACCTACAAGCTGGAAACACCATATATTTT	CASSYLQAGNTIYF
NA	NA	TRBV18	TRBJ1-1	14	TGTGCCAGCTCACAACAACGGGGGAACACTGAAGCTTTCTTT	CASSQQRGNTEAFF
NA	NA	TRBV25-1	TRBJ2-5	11	TGTGCCAGCAGTGAAAGTGCGACCCAGTACTTC	CASSESATQYF
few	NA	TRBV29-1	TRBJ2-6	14	TGCAGCGTTGAAGACAGCTCTGGGGCCAACGTCCTGACTTTC	CSVEDSSGANVLTF
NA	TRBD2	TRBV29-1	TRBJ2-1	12	TGCAGCGTTGTGGGACTAGCTTATGAGCAGTTCTTC	CSVVGLAYEQFF
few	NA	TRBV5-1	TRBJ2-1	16	TGCGCCAGCAGCTTGTCGGGGTCCCTAAAGAGCAATGAGCAGTTCTTC	CASSLSGSLKSNEQFF
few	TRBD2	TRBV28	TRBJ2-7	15	TGTGCCAGCAGTCTAATAGCGGGAGGGCCCCTCGAGCAGTACTTC	CASSLIAGGPLEQYF
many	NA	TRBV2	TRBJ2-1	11	TGTGCCAGCGACACCTACAATGAGCAGTTCTTC	CASDTYNEQFF
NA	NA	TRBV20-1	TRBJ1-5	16	TGCAGTGCTAGAGATCTAGGAGGGAATGGCAATCAGCCCCAGCATTTT	CSARDLGGNGNQPQHF
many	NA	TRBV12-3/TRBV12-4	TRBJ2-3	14	TGTGCCAGCAGCCGACCGACTTTCACAGATACGCAGTATTTT	CASSRPTFTDTQYF
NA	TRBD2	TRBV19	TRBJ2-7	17	TGTGCCAGTAGTGTTGGACTAGCGGGAGCGCTCCCCTACGAGCAGTACTTC	CASSVGLAGALPYEQYF
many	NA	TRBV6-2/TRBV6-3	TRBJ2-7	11	TGTGCCAGCAGACTCTGGACTGAGCAGTACTTC	CASRLWTEQYF
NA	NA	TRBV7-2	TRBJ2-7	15	TGTGCCAGCAGCTTAGACGGATCGAGCGCTTACGAGCAGTACTTC	CASSLDGSSAYEQYF
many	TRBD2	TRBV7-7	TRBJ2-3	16	TGTGCTAGCAGCCCATTCGCGGGAGGGCCCCAAGATACGCAGTATTTT	CASSPFAGGPQDTQYF
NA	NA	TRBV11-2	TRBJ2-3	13	TGTGCCAGCAGCTTAGGAGAGTCTTATACGCAGTATTTT	CASSLGESYTQYF
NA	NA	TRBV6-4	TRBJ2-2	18	TGTGCCAGCAGTGACACTACGGTGGGACACCCACTCCCCGGGGAGCTGTTTTTT	CASSDTTVGHPLPGELFF
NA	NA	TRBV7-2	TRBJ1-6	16	TGTGCCAGCAAAGATCCTAAGAGGGGAAGGGGTTCACCCCTCCACTTT	CASKDPKRGRGSPLHF
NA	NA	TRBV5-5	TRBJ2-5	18	TGTGCCAGCAGCTCGCCAAACACCGGGACCATCTTCCAAGAGACCCAGTACTTC	CASSSPNTGTIFQETQYF
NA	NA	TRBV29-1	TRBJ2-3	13	TGCAGCGTTGAGGGGATTAGCACAGATACGCAGTATTTT	CSVEGISTDTQYF
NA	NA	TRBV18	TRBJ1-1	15	TGTGCCAGCTCACCGATAGGACAAACGAACACTGAAGCTTTCTTT	CASSPIGQTNTEAFF
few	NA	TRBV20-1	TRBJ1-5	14	TGCAGTGCTAGAGAGGAACTAGTAGGTCAGCCCCAGCATTTT	CSAREELVGQPQHF
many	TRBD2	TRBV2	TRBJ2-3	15	TGTGCCAGCAATAGAGCGGGGACTAGCACAGATACGCAGTATTTT	CASNRAGTSTDTQYF
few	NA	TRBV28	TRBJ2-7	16	TGTGCCAGCAGTTTAAACCGGCAGGACCCCCGGGACGAGCAGTACTTC	CASSLNRQDPRDEQYF
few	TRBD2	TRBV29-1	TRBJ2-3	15	TGCAGCGTTGATGGACTAGCGGGTTCCACAGATACGCAGTATTTT	CSVDGLAGSTDTQYF
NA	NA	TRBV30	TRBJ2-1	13	TGTGGGGGTGGGGGGTCGTCGTACAATGAGCAGTTCTTC	CGGGGSSYNEQFF
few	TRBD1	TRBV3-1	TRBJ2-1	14	TGTGCCAGCAGCCAAGATCAGAGACAGGGCAATGCGAACTTC	CASSQDQRQGNANF
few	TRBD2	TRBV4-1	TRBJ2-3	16	TGCGCCAGCAGCCAACAGGGCAGCGGGAGTACAGATACGCAGTATTTT	CASSQQGSGSTDTQYF
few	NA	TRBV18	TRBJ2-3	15	TGTGCCAGCTCACCATACAGCCGGCCCACAGATACGCAGTATTTT	CASSPYSRPTDTQYF
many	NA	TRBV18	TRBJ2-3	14	TGTGCCAGCTCACTAGGTACGCCTTCAGATACGCAGTATTTT	CASSLGTPSDTQYF
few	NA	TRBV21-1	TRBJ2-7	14	TGTGCCAGCAGCACAGATTGCGGAGGCTACGAGCAGTACTTC	CASSTDCGGYEQYF
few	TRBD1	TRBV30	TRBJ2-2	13	TGTGCCTGGAGCGGACAGGCGGGCGGGGAGCTGTTTTTT	CAWSGQAGGELFF
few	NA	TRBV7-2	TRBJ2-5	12	TGTGCCAGCACCCCGGGGGCAAGGACCCAGTACTTC	CASTPGARTQYF
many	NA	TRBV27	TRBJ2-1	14	TGTGCCAGCAGTTTGCGGATCTCCTACAATGAGCAGTTCTTC	CASSLRISYNEQFF
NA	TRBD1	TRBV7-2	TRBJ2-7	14	TGTGCCAGCAGCCAGGACAGGCTCCACTACGAGCAGTACTTC	CASSQDRLHYEQYF
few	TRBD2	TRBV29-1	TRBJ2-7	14	TGCAGCGTTGGAATGACTAGCAGCTCCTACGAGCAGTACTTC	CSVGMTSSSYEQYF
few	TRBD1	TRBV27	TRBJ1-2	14	TGTGCCAGCAGTTTGACAGGGGGGAACTATGGCTACACCTTC	CASSLTGGNYGYTF
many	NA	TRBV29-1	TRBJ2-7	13	TGCAGCGTTGAAAAGACGGGCTCCTACGAGCAGTACTTC	CSVEKTGSYEQYF
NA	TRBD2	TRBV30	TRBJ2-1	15	TGTGCCTGGACCCCGACTAGCGCGCGCGACAATGAGCAGTTCTTC	CAWTPTSARDNEQFF
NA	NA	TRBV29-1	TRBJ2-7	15	TGCAGCGTTGAACTGGGACGCCCGAGCTCCTACGAGCAGTACTTC	CSVELGRPSSYEQYF
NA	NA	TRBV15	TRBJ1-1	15	TGTGCCACCGGCGGGGGGCAAATAGGGGACACTGAAGCTTTCTTT	CATGGGQIGDTEAFF
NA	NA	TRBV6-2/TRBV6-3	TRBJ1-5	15	TGTGCCAGCAGTCGGCATGGCAGGGAGGATCAGCCCCAGCATTTT	CASSRHGREDQPQHF
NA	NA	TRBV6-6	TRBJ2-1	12	TGTGCCAGCAGCACCCCCCCGCGCGGGCAGTTCTTC	CASSTPPRGQFF